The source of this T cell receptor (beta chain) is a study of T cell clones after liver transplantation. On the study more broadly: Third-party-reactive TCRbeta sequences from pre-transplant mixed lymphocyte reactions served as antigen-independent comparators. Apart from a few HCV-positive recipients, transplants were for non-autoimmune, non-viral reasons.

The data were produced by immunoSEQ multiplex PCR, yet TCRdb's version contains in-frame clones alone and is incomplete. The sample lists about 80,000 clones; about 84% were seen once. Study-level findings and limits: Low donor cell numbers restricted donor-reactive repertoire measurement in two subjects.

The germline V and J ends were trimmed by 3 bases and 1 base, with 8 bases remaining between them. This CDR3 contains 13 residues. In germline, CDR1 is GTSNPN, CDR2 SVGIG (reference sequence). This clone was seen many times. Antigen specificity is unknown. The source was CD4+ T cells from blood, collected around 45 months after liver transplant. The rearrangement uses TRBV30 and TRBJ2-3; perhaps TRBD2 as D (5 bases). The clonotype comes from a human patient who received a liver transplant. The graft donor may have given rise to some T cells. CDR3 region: CAWSPGGTDTQYF. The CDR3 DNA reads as TGTGCCTGGAGCCCCGGGGGCACAGATACGCAGTATTTT.